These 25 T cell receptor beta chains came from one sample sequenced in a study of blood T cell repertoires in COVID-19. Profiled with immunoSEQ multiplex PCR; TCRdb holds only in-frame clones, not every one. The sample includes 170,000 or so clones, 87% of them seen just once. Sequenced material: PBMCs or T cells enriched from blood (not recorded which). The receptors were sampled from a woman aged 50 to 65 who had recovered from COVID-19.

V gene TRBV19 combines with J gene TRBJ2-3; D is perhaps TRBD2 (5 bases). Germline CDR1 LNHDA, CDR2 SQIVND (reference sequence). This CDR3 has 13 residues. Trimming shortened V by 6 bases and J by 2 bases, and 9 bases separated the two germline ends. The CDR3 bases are TGTGCCAGTAGGCCGGGATTCACAGATACGCAGTATTTT. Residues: CASRPGFTDTQYF.

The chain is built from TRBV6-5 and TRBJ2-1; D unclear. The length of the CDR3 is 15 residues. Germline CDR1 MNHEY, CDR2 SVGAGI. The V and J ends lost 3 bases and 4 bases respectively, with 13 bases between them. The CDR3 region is CASSYTTTLYNEQFF. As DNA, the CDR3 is TGTGCCAGCAGTTATACTACCACCTTATACAATGAGCAGTTCTTC.

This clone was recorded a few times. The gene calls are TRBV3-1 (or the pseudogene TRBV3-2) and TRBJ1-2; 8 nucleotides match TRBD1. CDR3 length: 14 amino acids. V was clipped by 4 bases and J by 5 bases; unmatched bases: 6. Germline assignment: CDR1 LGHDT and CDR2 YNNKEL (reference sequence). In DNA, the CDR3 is TGTGCCAGCAGCCTCGGACAGGGACCATATGGCTACACCTTC. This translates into CASSLGQGPYGYTF.

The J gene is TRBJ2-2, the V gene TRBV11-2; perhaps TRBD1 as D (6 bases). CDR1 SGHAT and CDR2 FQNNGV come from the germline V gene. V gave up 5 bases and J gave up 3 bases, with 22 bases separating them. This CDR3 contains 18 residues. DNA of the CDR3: TGTGCCAGCAGCCCGATCCGCGTAAGGACAGAGGACACCGGGGAGCTGTTTTTT. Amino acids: CASSPIRVRTEDTGELFF.

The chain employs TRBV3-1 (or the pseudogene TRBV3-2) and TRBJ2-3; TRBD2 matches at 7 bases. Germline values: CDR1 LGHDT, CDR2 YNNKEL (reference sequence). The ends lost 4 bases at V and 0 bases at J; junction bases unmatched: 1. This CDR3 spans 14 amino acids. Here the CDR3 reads CASSPRGSTDTQYF. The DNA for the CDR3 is TGTGCCAGCAGCCCGCGGGGGAGCACAGATACGCAGTATTTT.

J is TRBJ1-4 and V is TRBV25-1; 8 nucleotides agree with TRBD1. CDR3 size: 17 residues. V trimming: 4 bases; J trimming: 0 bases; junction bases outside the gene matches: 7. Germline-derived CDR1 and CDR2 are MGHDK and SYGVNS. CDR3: CASSGQGWIATNEKLFF. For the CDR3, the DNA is TGTGCCAGCAGTGGACAGGGGTGGATTGCAACTAATGAAAAACTGTTTTTT.

Here the CDR3 DNA reads TGTGCCTGGAGTCCCAGTCAATATACCCCGAACACCGGGGAGCTGTTTTTT. Translated: CAWSPSQYTPNTGELFF. The chain links TRBV30 to TRBJ2-2; D gene unclear. This CDR3 region has 17 residues. Trimming took off 2 bases at V and 0 bases at J, with 16 bases between the two ends. Germline loops: CDR1 GTSNPN, CDR2 SVGIG (reference sequence).

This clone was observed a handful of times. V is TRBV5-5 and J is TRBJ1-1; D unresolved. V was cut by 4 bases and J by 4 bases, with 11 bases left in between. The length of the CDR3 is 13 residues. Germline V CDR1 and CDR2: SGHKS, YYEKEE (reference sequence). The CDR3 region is CASSQQAGTEAFF. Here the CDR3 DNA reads TGTGCCAGCAGCCAGCAGGCCGGCACTGAAGCTTTCTTT.

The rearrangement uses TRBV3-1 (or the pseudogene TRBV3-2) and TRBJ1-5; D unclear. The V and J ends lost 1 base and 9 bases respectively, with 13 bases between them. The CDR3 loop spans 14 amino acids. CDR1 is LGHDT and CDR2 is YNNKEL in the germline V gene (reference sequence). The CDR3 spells CASSQGAGGGPQHF. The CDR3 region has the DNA TGTGCCAGCAGCCAAGGTGCCGGAGGTGGGCCCCAGCATTTT.

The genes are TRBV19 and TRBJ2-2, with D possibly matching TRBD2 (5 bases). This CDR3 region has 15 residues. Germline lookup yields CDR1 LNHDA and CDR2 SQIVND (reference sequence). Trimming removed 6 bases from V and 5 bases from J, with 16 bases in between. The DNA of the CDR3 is TGTGCCAGTAGCCCTGTACTAGGGCGAACCGGGGAGCTGTTTTTT. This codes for CASSPVLGRTGELFF.

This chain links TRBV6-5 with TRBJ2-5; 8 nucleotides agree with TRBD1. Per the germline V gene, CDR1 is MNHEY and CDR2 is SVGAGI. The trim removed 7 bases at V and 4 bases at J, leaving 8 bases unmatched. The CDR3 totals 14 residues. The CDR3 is CASTQQGVGETQYF. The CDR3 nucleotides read TGTGCCAGCACCCAACAGGGGGTTGGAGAGACCCAGTACTTC.

This CDR3 reads CASSPAQGRAYEQYF. In nucleotides, the CDR3 is TGTGCCAGCTCCCCCGCTCAGGGCAGGGCCTACGAGCAGTACTTC. The rearrangement links TRBV18 to TRBJ2-7; tentative D call: TRBD1 (5 bases). V lost 6 bases to trimming and J lost 2 bases, with 17 bases between them. This CDR3 is 15 amino acids long. Germline values: CDR1 KGHSH, CDR2 LQKENI.

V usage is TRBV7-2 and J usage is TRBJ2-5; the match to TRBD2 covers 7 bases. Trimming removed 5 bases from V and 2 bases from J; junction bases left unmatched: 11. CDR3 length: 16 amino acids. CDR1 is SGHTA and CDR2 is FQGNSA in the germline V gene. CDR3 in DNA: TGTGCCAGCAGCGGTGACCGACTAGCAGGTCAAGAGACCCAGTACTTC. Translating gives CASSGDRLAGQETQYF.

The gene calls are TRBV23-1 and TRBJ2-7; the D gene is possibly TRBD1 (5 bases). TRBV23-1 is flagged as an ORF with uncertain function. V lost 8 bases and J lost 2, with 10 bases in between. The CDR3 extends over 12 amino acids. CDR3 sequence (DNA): TGCGCCAGCTCAGGGAACACCTACGAGCAGTACTTC. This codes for CASSGNTYEQYF.

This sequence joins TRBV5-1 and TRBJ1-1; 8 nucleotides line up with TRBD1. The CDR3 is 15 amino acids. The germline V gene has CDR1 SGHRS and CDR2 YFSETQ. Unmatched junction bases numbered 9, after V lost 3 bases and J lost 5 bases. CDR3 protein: CASSWTAGGGTEAFF. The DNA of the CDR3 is TGCGCCAGCAGCTGGACCGCAGGGGGCGGGACTGAAGCTTTCTTT.

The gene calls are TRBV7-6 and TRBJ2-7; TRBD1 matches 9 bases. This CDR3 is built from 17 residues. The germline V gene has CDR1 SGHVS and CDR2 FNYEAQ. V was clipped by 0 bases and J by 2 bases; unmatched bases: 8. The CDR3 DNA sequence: TGTGCCAGCAGCTTAGCGAAGTTAGGGACAGGGCCCTACGAGCAGTACTTC. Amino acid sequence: CASSLAKLGTGPYEQYF.

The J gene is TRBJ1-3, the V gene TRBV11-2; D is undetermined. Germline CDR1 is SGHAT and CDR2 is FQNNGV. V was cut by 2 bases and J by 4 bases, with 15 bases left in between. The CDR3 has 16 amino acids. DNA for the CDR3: TGTGCCAGCAGCTTAAGCGGAGGGTCGACCGGAAACACCATATATTTT. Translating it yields CASSLSGGSTGNTIYF.

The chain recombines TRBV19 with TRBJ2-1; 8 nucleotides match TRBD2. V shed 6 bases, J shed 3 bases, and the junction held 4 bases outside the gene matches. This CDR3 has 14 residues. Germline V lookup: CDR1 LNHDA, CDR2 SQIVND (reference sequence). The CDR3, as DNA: TGTGCCAGTAGCCGAGCGGGAGACTACAATGAGCAGTTCTTC. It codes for CASSRAGDYNEQFF.

The CDR3 loop reads CASSLAGTSVYNEQFF. Written as DNA, the CDR3 is TGTGCCAGCAGCTTAGCCGGGACTAGCGTCTACAATGAGCAGTTCTTC. This chain connects TRBV7-2 to TRBJ2-1, with TRBD2 identical over 10 bases. The V and J ends lost 0 bases and 3 bases, in that order; junction bases with no gene match: 2. Germline lookup yields CDR1 SGHTA and CDR2 FQGNSA. The CDR3 is 16 residues long.

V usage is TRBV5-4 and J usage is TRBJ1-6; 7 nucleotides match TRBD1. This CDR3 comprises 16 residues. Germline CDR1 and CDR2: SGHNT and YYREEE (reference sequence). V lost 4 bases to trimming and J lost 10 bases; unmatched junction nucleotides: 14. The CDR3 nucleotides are TGTGCCAGCAGCCCTGTTAGTTCCAGGGGGGACTCACCCCTCCACTTT. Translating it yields CASSPVSSRGDSPLHF.

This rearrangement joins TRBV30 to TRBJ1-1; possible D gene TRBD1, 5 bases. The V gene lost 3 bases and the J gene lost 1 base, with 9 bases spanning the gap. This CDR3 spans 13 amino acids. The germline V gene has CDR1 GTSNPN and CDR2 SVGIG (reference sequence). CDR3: CAWSMTANTEAFF. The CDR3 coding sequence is TGTGCCTGGAGCATGACAGCGAACACTGAAGCTTTCTTT.

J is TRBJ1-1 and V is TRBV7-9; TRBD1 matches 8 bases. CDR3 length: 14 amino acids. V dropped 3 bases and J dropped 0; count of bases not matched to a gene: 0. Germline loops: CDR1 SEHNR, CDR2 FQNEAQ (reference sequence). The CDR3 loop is CASSLDRVNTEAFF. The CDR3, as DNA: TGTGCCAGCAGCTTGGACAGGGTGAACACTGAAGCTTTCTTT.

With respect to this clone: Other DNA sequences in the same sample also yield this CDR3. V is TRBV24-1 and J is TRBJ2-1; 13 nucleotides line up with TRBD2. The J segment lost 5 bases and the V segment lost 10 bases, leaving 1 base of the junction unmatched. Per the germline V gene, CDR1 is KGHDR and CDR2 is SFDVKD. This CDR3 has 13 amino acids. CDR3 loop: CATGTSGNNEQFF. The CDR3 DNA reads TGTGCCACTGGGACTAGCGGGAACAATGAGCAGTTCTTC.

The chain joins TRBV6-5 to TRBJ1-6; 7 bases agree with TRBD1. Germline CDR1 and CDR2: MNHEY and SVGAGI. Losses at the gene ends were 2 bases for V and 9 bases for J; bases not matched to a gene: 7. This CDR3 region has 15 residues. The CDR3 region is CASSYGGTVTSPLHF. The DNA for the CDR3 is TGTGCCAGCAGTTACGGGGGGACAGTGACTTCACCCCTCCACTTT.

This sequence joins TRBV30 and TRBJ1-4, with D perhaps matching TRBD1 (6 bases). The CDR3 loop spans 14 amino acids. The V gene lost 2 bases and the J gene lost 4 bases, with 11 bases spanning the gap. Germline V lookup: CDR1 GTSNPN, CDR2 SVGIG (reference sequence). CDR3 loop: CAWSKDSYNEKLFF. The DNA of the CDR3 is TGTGCCTGGAGTAAGGACAGCTATAATGAAAAACTGTTTTTT.